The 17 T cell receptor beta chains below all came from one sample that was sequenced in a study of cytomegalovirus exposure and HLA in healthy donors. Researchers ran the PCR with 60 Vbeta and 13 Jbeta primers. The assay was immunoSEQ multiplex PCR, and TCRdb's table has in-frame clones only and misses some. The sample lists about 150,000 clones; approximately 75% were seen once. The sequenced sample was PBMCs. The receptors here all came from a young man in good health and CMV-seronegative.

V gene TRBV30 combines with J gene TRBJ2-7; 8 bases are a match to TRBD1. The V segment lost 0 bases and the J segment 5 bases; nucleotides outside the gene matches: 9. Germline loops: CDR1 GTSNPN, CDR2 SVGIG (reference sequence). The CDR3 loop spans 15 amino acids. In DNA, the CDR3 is TGTGCCTGGAGTGTACGGGCAGGGGGCAGGGACGAGCAGTACTTC. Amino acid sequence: CAWSVRAGGRDEQYF.

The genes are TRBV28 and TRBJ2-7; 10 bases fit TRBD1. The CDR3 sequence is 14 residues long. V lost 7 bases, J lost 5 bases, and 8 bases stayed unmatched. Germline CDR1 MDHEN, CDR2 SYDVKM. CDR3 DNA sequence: TGTGCCAGCACGGAGACAGGGGGCTTGGACGAGCAGTACGTC. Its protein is CASTETGGLDEQYV.

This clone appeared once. DNA for the CDR3: TGTGCCAGCAGCCAAGATAAGAATTGGAGGTCCTACGAGCAGTACTTC. It specifies CASSQDKNWRSYEQYF. The V and J genes are TRBV14 and TRBJ2-5; possibly TRBD2 for D (5 bases). The J call may be in error: the DNA end matches TRBJ2-7 better. The CDR3 is 16 amino acids. Per the germline V gene, CDR1 is SGHDN and CDR2 is FVKESK.

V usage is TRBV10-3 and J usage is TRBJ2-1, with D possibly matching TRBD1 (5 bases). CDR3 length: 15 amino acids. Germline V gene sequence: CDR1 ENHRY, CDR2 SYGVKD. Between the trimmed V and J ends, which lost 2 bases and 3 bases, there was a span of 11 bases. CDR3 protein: CAISEQGTFYNEQFF. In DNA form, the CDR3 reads TGTGCCATCAGTGAGCAGGGCACCTTCTACAATGAGCAGTTCTTC.

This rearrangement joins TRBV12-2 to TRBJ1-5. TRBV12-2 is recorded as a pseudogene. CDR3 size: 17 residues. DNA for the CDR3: TGTGCAAGAGCGTGCCCCTCTAATGATGTTAGCAATCAGCCCCAGCATTTT. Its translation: CARACPSNDVSNQPQHF.

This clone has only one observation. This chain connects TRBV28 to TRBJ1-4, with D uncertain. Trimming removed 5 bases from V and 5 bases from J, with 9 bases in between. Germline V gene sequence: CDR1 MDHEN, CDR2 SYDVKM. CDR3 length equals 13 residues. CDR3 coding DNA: TGTGCCAGCAGTCCGGGGAACAATGAAAAACTGTTTTTT. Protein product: CASSPGNNEKLFF. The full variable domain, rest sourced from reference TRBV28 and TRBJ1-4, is DVKVTQSSRYLVKRTGEKVFLECVQDMDHENMFWYRQDPGLGLRLIYFSYDVKMKEKGDIPEGYSVSREKKERFSLILESASTNQTSMYLCASSPGNNEKLFFGSGTQLSVL.

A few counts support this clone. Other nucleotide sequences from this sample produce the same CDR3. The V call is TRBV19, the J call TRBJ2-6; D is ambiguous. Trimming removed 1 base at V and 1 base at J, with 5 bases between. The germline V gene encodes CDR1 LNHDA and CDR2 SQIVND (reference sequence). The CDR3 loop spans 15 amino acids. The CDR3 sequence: CASSIGGSGANVLTF. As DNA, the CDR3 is TGTGCCAGTAGTATAGGCGGATCTGGGGCCAACGTCCTGACTTTC.

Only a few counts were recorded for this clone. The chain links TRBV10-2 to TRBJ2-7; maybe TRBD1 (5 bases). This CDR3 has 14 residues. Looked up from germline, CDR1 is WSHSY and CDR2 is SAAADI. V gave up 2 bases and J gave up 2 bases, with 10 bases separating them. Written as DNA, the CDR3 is TGCGCCAGCAGTGAGCGGCAGGACACCTACGAGCAGTACGTC. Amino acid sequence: CASSERQDTYEQYV.

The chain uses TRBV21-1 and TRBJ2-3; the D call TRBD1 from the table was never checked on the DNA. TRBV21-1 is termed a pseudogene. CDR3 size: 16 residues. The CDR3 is CASSEGQGNGTDTQYF. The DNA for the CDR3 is TGTGCCAGCAGCGAGGGACAGGGGAATGGCACAGATACGCAGTATTTT.

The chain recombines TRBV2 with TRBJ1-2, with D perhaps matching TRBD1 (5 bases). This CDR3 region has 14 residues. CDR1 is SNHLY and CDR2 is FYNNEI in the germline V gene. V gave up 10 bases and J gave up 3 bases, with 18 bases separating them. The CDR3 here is CATSAGHRDYGYTF. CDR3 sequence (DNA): TGTGCCACCAGCGCGGGGCATCGGGACTATGGCTACACCTTC.

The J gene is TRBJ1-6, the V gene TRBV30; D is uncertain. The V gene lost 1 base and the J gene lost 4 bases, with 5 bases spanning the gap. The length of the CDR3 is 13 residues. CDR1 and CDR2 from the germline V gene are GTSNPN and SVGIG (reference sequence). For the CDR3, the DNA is TGTGCCTGGAGTGGAGTTTATAATTCACCCCTCCACTTT. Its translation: CAWSGVYNSPLHF.

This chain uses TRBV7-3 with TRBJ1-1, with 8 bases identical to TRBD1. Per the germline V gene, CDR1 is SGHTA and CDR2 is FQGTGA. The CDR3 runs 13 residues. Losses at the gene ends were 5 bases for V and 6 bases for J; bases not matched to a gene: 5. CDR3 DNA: TGTGCCAGCAGCCCAGACAGGGGCGCTGAAGCTTTCTTT. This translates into CASSPDRGAEAFF.

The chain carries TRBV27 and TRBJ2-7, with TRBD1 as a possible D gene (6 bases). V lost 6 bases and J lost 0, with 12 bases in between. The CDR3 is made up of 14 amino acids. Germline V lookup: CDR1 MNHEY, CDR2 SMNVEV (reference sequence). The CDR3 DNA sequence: TGTGCCAGCAGATTAACAGGGCTCTCCTACGAGCAGTACTTC. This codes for CASRLTGLSYEQYF.

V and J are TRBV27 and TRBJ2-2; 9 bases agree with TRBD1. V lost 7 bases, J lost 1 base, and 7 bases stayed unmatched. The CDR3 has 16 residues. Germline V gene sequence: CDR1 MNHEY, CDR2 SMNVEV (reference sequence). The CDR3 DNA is TGTGCCAGCACCCTAACGGGACAGGGGAACACCGGGGAGCTGTTTTTT. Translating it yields CASTLTGQGNTGELFF.

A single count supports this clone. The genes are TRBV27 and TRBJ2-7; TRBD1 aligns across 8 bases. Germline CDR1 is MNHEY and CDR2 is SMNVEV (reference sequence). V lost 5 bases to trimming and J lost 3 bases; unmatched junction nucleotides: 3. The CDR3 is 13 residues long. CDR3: CASSDTGGYEQYV. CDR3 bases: TGTGCCAGCAGTGATACAGGGGGCTACGAGCAGTACGTC.

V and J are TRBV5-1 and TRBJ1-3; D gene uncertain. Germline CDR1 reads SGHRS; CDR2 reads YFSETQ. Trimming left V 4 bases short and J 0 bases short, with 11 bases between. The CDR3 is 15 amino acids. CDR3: CASSRDSSSGNTIYF. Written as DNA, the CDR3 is TGCGCCAGCAGCCGTGACTCCAGCTCTGGAAACACCATATATTTT.

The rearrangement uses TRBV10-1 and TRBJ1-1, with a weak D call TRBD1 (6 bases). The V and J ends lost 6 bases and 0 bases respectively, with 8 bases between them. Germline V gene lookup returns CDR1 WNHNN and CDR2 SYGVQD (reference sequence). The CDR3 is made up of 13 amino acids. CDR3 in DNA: TGCGCCAGCAGACAGGGAATGAACACTGAAGCTTTCTTT. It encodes CASRQGMNTEAFF.